The next 6 T cell receptor beta chains were all read from a single sample in a study of vaccination and CD4 T cells after COVID-19. Treatment indicated: approximately nine-day PBMC culture with coronavirus spike peptide pools or control peptides (ViraFEST assay). These receptors have no known antigen. With the Oncomine TCR Beta short-read assay, DNA from cultured CD4+ T cells was sequenced. In TCRdb, the PCR reads were re-called with MiXCR into one record per CDR3 protein. The table lists 9,500 to 15,000 distinct CDR3 sequences, approximately 55% of them singletons, with 30% to 35% in the top ten. Sequenced material: CD4+ T cells from blood, cultured in vitro. These receptors were obtained from a human donor who had recovered from COVID-19.

The V gene is TRBV5-1, the J gene TRBJ1-2, with a tentative D call TRBD1 (6 bases). Germline V CDR1 and CDR2: SGHRS, YFSETQ. The CDR3 is 14 residues long. V was pared by 0 bases and J by 4 bases, with 10 bases between. The CDR3 nucleotides read TGCGCCAGCAGCTTGGAAGGGACACCCTATGGCTACACCTTC. Encoded protein: CASSLEGTPYGYTF.

The genes are TRBV11-1 and TRBJ2-7, with D possibly matching TRBD2 (6 bases). Germline values: CDR1 SGHAT, CDR2 FQDESV (reference sequence). V was clipped by 4 bases and J by 3 bases, with 19 bases between them. The CDR3 covers 16 residues. The CDR3 region is CASSSGVGGSLYEQYF. The CDR3 bases are TGTGCCAGCAGCTCGGGGGTAGGCGGCAGCCTCTACGAGCAGTACTTC.

V and J are TRBV27 and TRBJ2-6; D may be TRBD1 or TRBD2 (5 bases each). This CDR3 has 17 residues. Trimming stripped 3 bases from V and 4 bases from J, with 16 bases between. CDR1 and CDR2 from the germline V gene are MNHEY and SMNVEV (reference sequence). The CDR3 nucleotides read TGTGCCAGCAGTTTTGTGGGGCCAGCGGCCGGGGCCAACGTCCTGACTTTC. Its protein is CASSFVGPAAGANVLTF.

V gene TRBV30 combines with J gene TRBJ1-1, with no clear D. V lost 8 bases and J lost 0, with 19 bases in between. The CDR3 sequence is 15 residues long. CDR1 is GTSNPN and CDR2 is SVGIG in the germline V gene (reference sequence). CDR3 nucleotide sequence: TGTGCCCACGTACCGGGCCTACTGATGAACACTGAAGCTTTCTTT. It yields the protein CAHVPGLLMNTEAFF. The full variable domain, rest sourced from reference TRBV30 and TRBJ1-1, is SQTIHQWPATLVQPVGSPLSLECTVEGTSNPNLYWYRQAAGRGLQLLFYSVGIGQISSEVPQNLSASRPQDRQFILSSKKLLLSDSGFYLCAHVPGLLMNTEAFFGQGTRLTVV.

This chain uses TRBV6-2 or TRBV6-3 with TRBJ1-5; D is ambiguous. The V and J ends lost 2 bases and 3 bases respectively, with 8 bases between them. Germline loops: CDR1 MNHEY, CDR2 SVGEGT. CDR3 length equals 14 residues. The CDR3: CASSYARNNQPQHF. The CDR3 region has the DNA TGTGCCAGCAGTTACGCGCGGAACAATCAGCCCCAGCATTTT.

This clonotype was observed once. This chain links TRBV7-9 with TRBJ2-2; 8 bases match TRBD1. Unmatched junction bases numbered 8, after V lost 5 bases and J lost 0 bases. Per germline, CDR1 SEHNR and CDR2 FQNEAQ (reference sequence). This CDR3 region has 17 residues. The CDR3 region is CASSRDRWSANTGELFF. CDR3 nucleotides: TGTGCCAGCAGCCGGGACAGGTGGTCCGCGAACACCGGGGAGCTGTTTTTT. Supplemented by reference TRBV7-9 and TRBJ2-2, the full variable domain reads DTGVSQNPRHKITKRGQNVTFRCDPISEHNRLYWYRQTLGQGPEFLTYFQNEAQLEKSRLLSDRFSAERPKGSFSTLEIQRTEQGDSAMYLCASSRDRWSANTGELFFGEGSRLTVL.